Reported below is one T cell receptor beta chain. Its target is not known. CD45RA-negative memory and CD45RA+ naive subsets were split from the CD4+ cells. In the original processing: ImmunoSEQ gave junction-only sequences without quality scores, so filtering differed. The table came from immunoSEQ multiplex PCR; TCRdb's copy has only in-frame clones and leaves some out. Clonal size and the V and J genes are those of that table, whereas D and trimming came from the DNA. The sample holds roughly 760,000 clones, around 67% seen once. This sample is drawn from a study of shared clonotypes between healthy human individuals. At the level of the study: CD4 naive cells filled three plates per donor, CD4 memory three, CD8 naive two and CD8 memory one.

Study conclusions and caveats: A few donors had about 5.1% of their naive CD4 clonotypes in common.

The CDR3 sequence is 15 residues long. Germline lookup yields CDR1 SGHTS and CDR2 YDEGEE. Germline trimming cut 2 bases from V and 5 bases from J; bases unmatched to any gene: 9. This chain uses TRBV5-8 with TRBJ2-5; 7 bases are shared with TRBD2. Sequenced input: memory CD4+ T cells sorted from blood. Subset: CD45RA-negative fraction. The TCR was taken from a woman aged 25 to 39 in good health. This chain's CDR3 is CASSFGGGPMETQYF. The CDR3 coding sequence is TGTGCCAGCAGCTTTGGGGGAGGGCCGATGGAGACCCAGTACTTC.